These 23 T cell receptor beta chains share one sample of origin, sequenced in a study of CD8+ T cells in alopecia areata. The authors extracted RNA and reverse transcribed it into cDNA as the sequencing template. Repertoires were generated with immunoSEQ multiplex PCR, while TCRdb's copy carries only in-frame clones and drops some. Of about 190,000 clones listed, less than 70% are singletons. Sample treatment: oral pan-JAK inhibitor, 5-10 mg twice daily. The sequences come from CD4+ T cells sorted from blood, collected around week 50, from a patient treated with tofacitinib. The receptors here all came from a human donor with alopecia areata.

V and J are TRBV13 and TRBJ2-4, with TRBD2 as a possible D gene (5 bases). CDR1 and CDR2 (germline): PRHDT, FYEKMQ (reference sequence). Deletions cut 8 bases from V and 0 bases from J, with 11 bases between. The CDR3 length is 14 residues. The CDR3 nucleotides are TGTGCCAGCCGCCAGAGCGGAGCCAAAAACATTCAGTACTTC. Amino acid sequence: CASRQSGAKNIQYF.

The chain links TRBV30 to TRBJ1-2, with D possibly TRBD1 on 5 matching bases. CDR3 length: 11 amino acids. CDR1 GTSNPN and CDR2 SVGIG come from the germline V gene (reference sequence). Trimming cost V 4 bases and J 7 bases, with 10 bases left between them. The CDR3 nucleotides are TGTGCCTGGAAGACAGTTGGTGGCTACACCTTC. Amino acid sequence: CAWKTVGGYTF.

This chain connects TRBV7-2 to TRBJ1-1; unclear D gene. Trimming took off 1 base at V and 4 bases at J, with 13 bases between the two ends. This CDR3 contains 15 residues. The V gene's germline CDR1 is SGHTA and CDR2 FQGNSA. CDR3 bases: TGTGCCAGCAGCTTAGGGCGGACCGCGATCACTGAAGCTTTCTTT. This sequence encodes CASSLGRTAITEAFF.

CDR3 sequence reads: CASSTGQSISYNEQFF. CDR3 nucleotides: TGTGCCAGCAGTACAGGACAGAGCATTTCCTACAATGAGCAGTTCTTC. The chain recombines TRBV5-4 with TRBJ2-1; maybe TRBD1 (6 bases). The CDR3 runs 16 residues. The V and J ends lost 5 bases and 1 base respectively, with 16 bases between them. Germline V lookup: CDR1 SGHNT, CDR2 YYREEE (reference sequence). The full variable domain, rest sourced from reference TRBV5-4 and TRBJ2-1, is ETGVTQSPTHLIKTRGQQVTLRCSSQSGHNTVSWYQQALGQGPQFIFQYYREEENGRGNFPPRFSGLQFPNYSSELNVNALELDDSALYLCASSTGQSISYNEQFFGPGTRLTVL.

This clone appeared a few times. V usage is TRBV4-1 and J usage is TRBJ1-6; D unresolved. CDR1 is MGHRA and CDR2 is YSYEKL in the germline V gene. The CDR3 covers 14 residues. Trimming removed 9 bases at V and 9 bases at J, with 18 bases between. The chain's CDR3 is CASSDTRRPSPLHF. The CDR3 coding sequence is TGCGCCAGTTCCGATACCAGGCGACCTTCACCCCTCCACTTT.

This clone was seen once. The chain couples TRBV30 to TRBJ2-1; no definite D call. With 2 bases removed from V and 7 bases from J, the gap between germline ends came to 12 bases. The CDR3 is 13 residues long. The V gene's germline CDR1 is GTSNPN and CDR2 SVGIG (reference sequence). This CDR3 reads CAWSQFIENEQFF. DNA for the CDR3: TGTGCCTGGAGTCAGTTCATAGAGAATGAGCAGTTCTTC.

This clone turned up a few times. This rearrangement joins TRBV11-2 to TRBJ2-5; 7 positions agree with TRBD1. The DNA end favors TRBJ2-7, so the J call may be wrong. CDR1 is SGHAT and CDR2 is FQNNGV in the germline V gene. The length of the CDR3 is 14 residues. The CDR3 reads CASSQTTGPYEQYF. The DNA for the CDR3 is TGTGCCAGCAGCCAAACGACAGGGCCCTACGAGCAGTACTTC.

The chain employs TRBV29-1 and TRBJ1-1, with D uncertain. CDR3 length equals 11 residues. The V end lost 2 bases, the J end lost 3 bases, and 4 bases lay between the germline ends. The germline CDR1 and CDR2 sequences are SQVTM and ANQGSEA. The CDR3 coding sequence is TGCAGCGTTGAAAGGGACACTGAAGCTTTCTTT. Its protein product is CSVERDTEAFF.

CDR3: CASRDMTSTDTQYF. CDR3 nucleotides: TGCGCCAGCCGGGATATGACTAGCACAGATACGCAGTATTTT. The rearrangement links TRBV5-1 to TRBJ2-3, with a possible D match to TRBD2 (5 bases). The CDR3 length is 14 residues. CDR1 SGHRS and CDR2 YFSETQ come from the germline V gene. V was cut by 7 bases and J by 0 bases, with 12 bases left in between.

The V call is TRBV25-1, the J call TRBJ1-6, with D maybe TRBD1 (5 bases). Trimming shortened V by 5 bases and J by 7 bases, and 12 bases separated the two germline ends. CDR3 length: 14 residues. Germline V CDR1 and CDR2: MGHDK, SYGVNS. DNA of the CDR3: TGTGCCAGCAGTTGGGCAGGGAGCAATTCACCCCTCCACTTT. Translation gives CASSWAGSNSPLHF.

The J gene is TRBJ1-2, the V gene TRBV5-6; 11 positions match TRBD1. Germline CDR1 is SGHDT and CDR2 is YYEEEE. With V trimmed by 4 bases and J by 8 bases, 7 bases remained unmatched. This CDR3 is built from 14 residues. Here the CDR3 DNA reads TGTGCCAGCAGCACCCGGACAGGGGGCCGGGGCTACACCTTC. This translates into CASSTRTGGRGYTF.

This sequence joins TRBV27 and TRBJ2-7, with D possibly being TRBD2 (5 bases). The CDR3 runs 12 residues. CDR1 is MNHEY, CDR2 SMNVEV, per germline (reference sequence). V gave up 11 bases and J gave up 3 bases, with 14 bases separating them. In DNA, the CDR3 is TGTGCCCGAAGAGAGGGCGGCTACGAGCAGTACTTC. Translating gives CARREGGYEQYF.

The CDR3 here is CASSVAFGQETQYF. CDR3 bases: TGTGCCAGCAGTGTAGCGTTCGGACAAGAGACCCAGTACTTC. J is TRBJ2-5 and V is TRBV2, with D perhaps TRBD2 (5 bases). Germline CDR1 reads SNHLY; CDR2 reads FYNNEI. Trimming removed 4 bases at V and 2 bases at J, with 11 bases between. This CDR3 is built from 14 residues.

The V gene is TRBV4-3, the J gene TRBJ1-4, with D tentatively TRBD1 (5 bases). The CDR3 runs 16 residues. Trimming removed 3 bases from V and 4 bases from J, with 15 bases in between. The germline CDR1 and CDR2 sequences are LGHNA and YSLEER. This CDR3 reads CASSQDAGTFNEKLFF. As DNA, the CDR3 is TGCGCCAGCAGCCAGGACGCCGGGACCTTTAATGAAAAACTGTTTTTT.

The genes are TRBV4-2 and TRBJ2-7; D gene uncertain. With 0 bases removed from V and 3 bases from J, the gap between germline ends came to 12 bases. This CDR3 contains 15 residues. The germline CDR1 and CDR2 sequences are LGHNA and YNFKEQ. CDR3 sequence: CASSQDFRLVYEQYF. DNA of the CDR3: TGTGCCAGCAGCCAAGACTTTCGCTTGGTCTACGAGCAGTACTTC.

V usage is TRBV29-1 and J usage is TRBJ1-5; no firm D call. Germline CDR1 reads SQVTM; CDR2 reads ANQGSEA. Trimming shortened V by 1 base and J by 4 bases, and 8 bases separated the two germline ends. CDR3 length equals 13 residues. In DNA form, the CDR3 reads TGCAGCGTTGAAGTCGGACGAAATCAGCCCCAGCATTTT. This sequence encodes CSVEVGRNQPQHF.

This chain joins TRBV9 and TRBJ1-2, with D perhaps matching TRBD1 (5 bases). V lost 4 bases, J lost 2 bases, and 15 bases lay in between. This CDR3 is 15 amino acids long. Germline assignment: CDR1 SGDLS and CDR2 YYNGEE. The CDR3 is CASSPGDLRNYGYTF. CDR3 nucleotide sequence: TGTGCCAGCAGCCCGGGGGACCTGCGGAACTATGGCTACACCTTC.

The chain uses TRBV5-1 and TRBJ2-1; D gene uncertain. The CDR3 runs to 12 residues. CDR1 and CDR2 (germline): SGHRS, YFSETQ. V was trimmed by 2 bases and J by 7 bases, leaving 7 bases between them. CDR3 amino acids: CASSFSNNEQFF. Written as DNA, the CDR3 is TGCGCCAGCAGCTTCAGTAATAATGAGCAGTTCTTC.

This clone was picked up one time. CDR3 nucleotides: TGCGCCAGCAGCCAGGATGACGGTACCTACGAGCAGTACTTC. Its translation: CASSQDDGTYEQYF. V usage is TRBV4-3 and J usage is TRBJ2-7; no firm D call. The V end lost 3 bases, the J end lost 2 bases, and 11 bases lay between the germline ends. CDR1 is LGHNA, CDR2 YSLEER, per germline. The CDR3 has 14 residues.

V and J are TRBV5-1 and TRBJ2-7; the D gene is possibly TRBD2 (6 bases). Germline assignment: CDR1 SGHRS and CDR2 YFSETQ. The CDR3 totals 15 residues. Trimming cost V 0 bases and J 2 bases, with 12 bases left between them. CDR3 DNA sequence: TGCGCCAGCAGCTTGGGGACTACGAGGGCCTACGAGCAGTACTTC. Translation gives CASSLGTTRAYEQYF.

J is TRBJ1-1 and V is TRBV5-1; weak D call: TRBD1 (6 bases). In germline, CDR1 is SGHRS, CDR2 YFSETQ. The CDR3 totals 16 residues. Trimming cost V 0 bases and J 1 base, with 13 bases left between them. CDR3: CASSLDGRGWNTEAFF. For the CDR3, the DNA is TGCGCCAGCAGCTTGGATGGCAGGGGATGGAACACTGAAGCTTTCTTT.

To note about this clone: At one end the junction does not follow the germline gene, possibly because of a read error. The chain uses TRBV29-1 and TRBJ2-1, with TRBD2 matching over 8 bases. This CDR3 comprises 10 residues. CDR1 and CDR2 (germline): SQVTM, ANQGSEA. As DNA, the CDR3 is TGCAGCGCTGAAGCGGGGGTGCAGTTCTTC. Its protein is CSAEAGVQFF.

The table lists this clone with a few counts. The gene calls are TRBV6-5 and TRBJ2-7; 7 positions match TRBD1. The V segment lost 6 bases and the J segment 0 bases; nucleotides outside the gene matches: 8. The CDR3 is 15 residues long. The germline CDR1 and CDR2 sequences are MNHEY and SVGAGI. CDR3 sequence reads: CASSPQGTVSYEQYF. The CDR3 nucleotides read TGTGCCAGCAGCCCCCAGGGGACAGTCTCCTACGAGCAGTACTTC.